There are many counts of the clone carrying this T cell receptor (beta chain). Its antigen is currently unknown. During its preparation, the TCRbeta library received unique molecular identifiers. TCRdb independently ran MiXCR on the PCR reads; one entry per CDR3 protein. This sample has about 290,000 distinct CDR3 sequences, with roughly a tenth found just once. This entry belongs to a study of T-cell reconstitution after alpha-beta-depleted transplantation in children. Regarding the study as a whole: Surviving recipient cells, namely T cells and thymic progenitors, were the source of high day-60 TCRbeta diversity in some patients.

The sequencing here drew on PBMCs, taken before TCRalphabeta/CD19-depleted stem cell transplant. This TCR was sampled from a boy younger than two with acute myeloid leukemia, due to receive a stem cell transplant.

CDR3 region: CSATPGPGAYEQYF. The CDR3 DNA follows: TGCAGTGCTACCCCGGGGCCGGGGGCCTACGAGCAGTACTTC. J is TRBJ2-7 and V is TRBV20-1, with D possibly TRBD2 on 6 matching bases. CDR1 DFQATT and CDR2 SNEGSKA come from the germline V gene (reference sequence). Between the trimmed V and J ends, which lost 4 bases and 2 bases, there was a span of 15 bases. CDR3 size: 14 residues.